What follows are 31 T cell receptor beta chains derived from one specimen sequenced in a study of T cells after posttransplantation cyclophosphamide (dated by TCRdb to 2016 to 2017). The treatment or condition label corresponds to: high-dose cyclophosphamide on days +3 and +4 as single-agent GVHD prophylaxis. Busulfan and fludarabine conditioning, a related or unrelated marrow graft, and cyclophosphamide on days +3 and +4 were given to PTCy patients. The library was generated by the immunoSEQ multiplex PCR assay. This is the immuneACCESS table as TCRdb keeps it, with only in-frame sequences that have V and J called. A part of the clones is gone; compared with another copy, unresolved V genes explain less than half, and the rest is unexplained. This sample is represented by fewer than 7,000 clones; around nine tenths of them were singletons. The ten largest clones capture around 4% of the sample.

Material: CD8+ T cells sorted from blood, obtained after allogeneic stem cell transplant with posttransplant cyclophosphamide. These receptors originate from a male patient between 55 and 70 years old who received an allogeneic stem cell transplant from a related donor and was CMV-positive. Some T cells present after a transplant may be cells of the graft donor.

On this clone itself: One junction end does not reproduce the germline sequence, and a read error may be involved. This chain connects TRBV12-5 to TRBJ2-5; TRBD1 agrees at 11 bases. Germline V gene sequence: CDR1 LGHNT, CDR2 FRNRAP. This CDR3 has 16 amino acids. CDR3 sequence: CASGSGTGGFQEAQYF. The CDR3 region has the DNA TGTGCTAGTGGTTCGGGGACAGGGGGATTCCAAGAGGCCCAGTACTTC.

The chain combines TRBV6-5 with TRBJ1-5, with TRBD1 identical over 7 bases. CDR1 is MNHEY, CDR2 SVGAGI, per germline. This CDR3 has 14 amino acids. Unmatched junction bases numbered 5, after V lost 6 bases and J lost 3 bases. The CDR3 nucleotides are TGTGCCAGCAGAAGGACAGGCCTCAATCAGCCCCAGCATTTT. Translation gives CASRRTGLNQPQHF.

The chain has TRBV9 and TRBJ2-3; 13 nucleotides line up with TRBD2. CDR1 and CDR2 (germline): SGDLS, YYNGEE. The length of the CDR3 is 16 residues. J was trimmed by 4 bases and V by 3 bases; bases with no gene match: 5. The CDR3 region is CASSADTSGGADTQYF. DNA of the CDR3: TGTGCCAGCAGCGCAGATACTAGCGGGGGGGCAGATACGCAGTATTTT.

The chain combines TRBV13 with TRBJ2-7, with D maybe TRBD1 (5 bases). The CDR3 spans 16 residues. Per germline, CDR1 PRHDT and CDR2 FYEKMQ (reference sequence). The V and J ends lost 3 bases and 0 bases respectively, with 15 bases between them. The chain's CDR3 is CASSFVQDSGSYEQYF. The CDR3 DNA follows: TGTGCCAGCAGCTTCGTACAGGATAGTGGCTCCTACGAGCAGTACTTC.

The gene calls are TRBV6-5 and TRBJ1-1; D is ambiguous. With 7 bases removed from V and 1 base from J, the gap between germline ends came to 7 bases. Germline loops: CDR1 MNHEY, CDR2 SVGAGI. This CDR3 region has 12 residues. DNA of the CDR3: TGTGCCAGCACGCGGGAGAACACTGAAGCTTTCTTT. As protein: CASTRENTEAFF.

This chain joins TRBV14 and TRBJ2-7; 9 nucleotides line up with TRBD1. This CDR3 has 14 residues. The ends lost 2 bases at V and 4 bases at J; junction bases unmatched: 3. Germline V CDR1 and CDR2: SGHDN, FVKESK. CDR3 region: CASSQTGGMYEQYF. The CDR3 DNA reads as TGTGCCAGCAGCCAAACAGGGGGCATGTACGAGCAGTACTTC.

This chain joins TRBV25-1 and TRBJ1-2; TRBD1 is a possible D gene (5 bases). Trimming pared 6 bases from V and 6 bases from J, leaving 14 bases between. The CDR3 runs to 13 residues. Germline loops: CDR1 MGHDK, CDR2 SYGVNS. CDR3 nucleotides: TGTGCCAGCAGCGAACCTCAACAGGATGGCTACACCTTC. Protein product: CASSEPQQDGYTF.

The chain joins TRBV7-9 to TRBJ2-5, with 8 bases aligning to TRBD1. The CDR3 runs to 17 residues. Germline CDR1 reads SEHNR; CDR2 reads FQNEAQ (reference sequence). V dropped 5 bases and J dropped 0; count of bases not matched to a gene: 11. The CDR3 DNA sequence: TGTGCCAGCAGCGCACCCCAGACAGGGGCCAACCAAGAGACCCAGTACTTC. It translates to CASSAPQTGANQETQYF.

The V call is TRBV7-8, the J call TRBJ2-3, with 11 bases matching TRBD2. This CDR3 region has 17 residues. Germline CDR1 and CDR2: SGHVS and FQNEAQ. V lost 5 bases, J lost 4 bases, and 11 bases stayed unmatched. The CDR3 nucleotides are TGTGCCAGCAGCCTATTAGCGGGGGGGCCGGTACCAGATACGCAGTATTTT. Amino acid sequence: CASSLLAGGPVPDTQYF.

The genes are TRBV5-6 and TRBJ1-5; 7 bases are a match to TRBD1. V lost 5 bases to trimming and J lost 6 bases; unmatched junction nucleotides: 5. The CDR3 runs 13 residues. Germline values: CDR1 SGHDT, CDR2 YYEEEE. The CDR3 coding sequence is TGTGCCAGCAGTTTACAGGGGTTTCAGCCCCAGCATTTT. It translates to CASSLQGFQPQHF.

This chain joins TRBV20-1 and TRBJ1-2; D possibly corresponds to TRBD1 (6 bases). There are 11 residues in the CDR3. Germline assignment: CDR1 DFQATT and CDR2 SNEGSKA (reference sequence). The V gene lost 4 bases and the J gene lost 7 bases, with 10 bases spanning the gap. The CDR3 sequence: CSAITGSGYTF. CDR3 DNA: TGCAGTGCTATAACAGGGTCTGGCTACACCTTC.

The V and J genes are TRBV13 and TRBJ1-1, with 12 bases identical to TRBD1. This CDR3 region has 17 residues. Germline CDR1 is PRHDT and CDR2 is FYEKMQ (reference sequence). V shed 6 bases, J shed 0 bases, and the junction held 8 bases outside the gene matches. Written as DNA, the CDR3 is TGTGCCAGCAGTCTCGGGACAGGGGGCGAAATGAACACTGAAGCTTTCTTT. It translates to CASSLGTGGEMNTEAFF.

This clone was counted a single time. The gene calls are TRBV2 and TRBJ2-7; 14 positions agree with TRBD2. The V gene's germline CDR1 is SNHLY and CDR2 FYNNEI. The CDR3 covers 17 residues. With V trimmed by 5 bases and J by 0 bases, 6 bases remained unmatched. In DNA, the CDR3 is TGTGCCAGCAGTACGGGACTAGCGGGGGCCAGCTCCTACGAGCAGTACTTC. It encodes CASSTGLAGASSYEQYF.

The chain has TRBV2 and TRBJ2-7, with D possibly TRBD2 on 5 matching bases. The CDR3 sequence is 14 residues long. V was pared by 2 bases and J by 3 bases, with 11 bases between. CDR1 and CDR2 from the germline V gene are SNHLY and FYNNEI. Here the CDR3 DNA reads TGTGCCAGCAGTGAATCCCGGGAAGACTACGAGCAGTACTTC. It translates to CASSESREDYEQYF.

The rearrangement joins TRBV7-9 to TRBJ1-5; 7 bases fit TRBD1. J gave up 7 bases and V 4 bases, and 7 bases lay outside the gene matches. Germline values: CDR1 SEHNR, CDR2 FQNEAQ (reference sequence). The length of the CDR3 is 14 residues. The CDR3 sequence is CASSSTGVGQPQHF. DNA of the CDR3: TGTGCCAGCAGCTCTACAGGGGTGGGACAGCCCCAGCATTTT.

The genes are TRBV7-9 and TRBJ1-1; D might be TRBD1 (5 bases). The V end lost 4 bases, the J end lost 3 bases, and 9 bases lay between the germline ends. Germline V gives CDR1 SEHNR, CDR2 FQNEAQ (reference sequence). The CDR3 consists of 13 residues. The CDR3: CASSSRDYTEAFF. CDR3 nucleotide sequence: TGTGCCAGCAGCTCCAGGGATTACACTGAAGCTTTCTTT.

The chain's CDR3 is CASSALSGGTDTQYF. CDR3 bases: TGTGCCAGCAGTGCCCTTAGCGGGGGGACAGATACGCAGTATTTT. J is TRBJ2-3 and V is TRBV6-4; TRBD2 aligns across 10 bases. The CDR3 runs 15 residues. Germline CDR1 reads MRHNA; CDR2 reads SNTAGT. V lost 4 bases, J lost 3 bases, and 4 bases stayed unmatched.

This clone was detected once. This chain joins TRBV7-9 and TRBJ1-2; 9 bases fit TRBD1. V lost 5 bases, J lost 6 bases, and 10 bases stayed unmatched. The CDR3 is 15 amino acids. Germline-derived CDR1 and CDR2 are SEHNR and FQNEAQ (reference sequence). The CDR3: CASSPGGQGNHGYTF. CDR3 sequence (DNA): TGTGCCAGCAGCCCCGGGGGACAGGGAAACCATGGCTACACCTTC.

The rearrangement uses TRBV11-2 and TRBJ2-3; no clear D. The germline V gene encodes CDR1 SGHAT and CDR2 FQNNGV. The CDR3 is made up of 12 amino acids. Trimming removed 5 bases from V and 6 bases from J, with 9 bases in between. In nucleotides, the CDR3 is TGTGCCAGCAGCACCTCGGAGGATACGCAGTATTTT. It specifies CASSTSEDTQYF. Supplemented by reference TRBV11-2 and TRBJ2-3, the full variable domain reads EAGVAQSPRYKIIEKRQSVAFWCNPISGHATLYWYQQILGQGPKLLIQFQNNGVVDDSQLPKDRFSAERLKGVDSTLKIQPAKLEDSAVYLCASSTSEDTQYFGPGTRLTVL.

V and J are TRBV30 and TRBJ1-5; D is perhaps TRBD1 (6 bases). The CDR3 has 14 residues. The V end lost 2 bases, the J end lost 4 bases, and 12 bases lay between the germline ends. The germline CDR1 and CDR2 sequences are GTSNPN and SVGIG (reference sequence). The CDR3 coding sequence is TGTGCCTGGAGTTTCAGGGGCATGAATCAGCCCCAGCATTTT. Amino acids: CAWSFRGMNQPQHF.

The V gene is TRBV6-5, the J gene TRBJ1-2; 7 bases agree with TRBD1. V was clipped by 5 bases and J by 8 bases; unmatched bases: 8. Per the germline V gene, CDR1 is MNHEY and CDR2 is SVGAGI. The CDR3 is 13 residues long. CDR3 bases: TGTGCCAGCAGTGGCAGGGGGTTCATCGGCTACACCTTC. Protein sequence: CASSGRGFIGYTF.

J is TRBJ2-7 and V is TRBV7-9; D may be TRBD1 (6 bases). Per the germline V gene, CDR1 is SEHNR and CDR2 is FQNEAQ (reference sequence). V was cut by 0 bases and J by 0 bases, with 9 bases left in between. The CDR3 sequence is 15 residues long. Written as DNA, the CDR3 is TGTGCCAGCAGCTTAGCTAGGACAGCCTCCTACGAGCAGTACTTC. Amino acids: CASSLARTASYEQYF. The whole variable domain, filled in from reference TRBV7-9 and TRBJ2-7, reads DTGVSQNPRHKITKRGQNVTFRCDPISEHNRLYWYRQTLGQGPEFLTYFQNEAQLEKSRLLSDRFSAERPKGSFSTLEIQRTEQGDSAMYLCASSLARTASYEQYFGPGTRLTVT.

This chain joins TRBV4-3 and TRBJ2-3; 8 bases fit TRBD2. With V trimmed by 0 bases and J by 2 bases, 4 bases remained unmatched. Germline V gives CDR1 LGHNA, CDR2 YSLEER. The CDR3 contains 16 residues. The CDR3 spells CASSQDPGGATDTQYF. The CDR3 nucleotides read TGCGCCAGCAGCCAAGATCCCGGGGGGGCCACAGATACGCAGTATTTT.

The gene calls are TRBV6-5 and TRBJ1-2; 7 nucleotides line up with TRBD1. The CDR3 runs to 15 residues. Germline V CDR1 and CDR2: MNHEY, SVGAGI. Trimming removed 4 bases from V and 0 bases from J; junction bases left unmatched: 5. CDR3 region: CASSSLTGTNYGYTF. The CDR3 DNA reads TGTGCCAGCAGTTCTTTGACAGGGACTAACTATGGCTACACCTTC.

This clone was picked up one time. This chain uses TRBV13 with TRBJ2-1; D may be TRBD2 (6 bases). The CDR3 spans 12 residues. Germline CDR1 is PRHDT and CDR2 is FYEKMQ (reference sequence). With 7 bases removed from V and 7 bases from J, the gap between germline ends came to 11 bases. CDR3 residues: CASKRLGNEQFF. CDR3 in DNA: TGTGCCAGCAAACGACTAGGGAATGAGCAGTTCTTC.

The V and J genes are TRBV11-2 and TRBJ2-3; D unresolved. V lost 3 bases and J 2 bases, leaving 6 bases between the germline ends. Germline lookup yields CDR1 SGHAT and CDR2 FQNNGV. The CDR3 runs 13 residues. In DNA form, the CDR3 reads TGTGCCAGCAGCTTCGGGTCCACAGATACGCAGTATTTT. Its protein is CASSFGSTDTQYF.

The genes are TRBV29-1 and TRBJ2-5, with TRBD2 identical over 10 bases. Trimming took 0 bases from V and 4 from J; bases not matched to a gene: 8. Per the germline V gene, CDR1 is SQVTM and CDR2 is ANQGSEA. The CDR3 has 16 amino acids. CDR3 protein: CSVEDQERGGVETQYF. The CDR3 nucleotides are TGCAGCGTTGAAGATCAAGAGCGGGGGGGCGTAGAGACCCAGTACTTC.

The CDR3 DNA follows: TGTGCCAGCAGCTTAGGAGTAACGGAAAAACTGTTTTTT. Amino acid sequence: CASSLGVTEKLFF. The genes are TRBV5-6 and TRBJ1-4; unclear D gene. This CDR3 comprises 13 residues. Germline CDR1 is SGHDT and CDR2 is YYEEEE. Trimming removed 2 bases at V and 8 bases at J, with 10 bases between.

The chain employs TRBV6-6 and TRBJ2-2, with D tentatively TRBD2 (6 bases). Germline V gene data show CDR1 as MNHNY and CDR2 as SVGAGI (reference sequence). The V end was cut by 5 bases, the J end by 6 bases, with 16 bases between. The CDR3 spans 15 residues. The CDR3 coding sequence is TGTGCCAGCAGTAACGGGGGATTGGGTTCCGGGGAGCTGTTTTTT. Its protein product is CASSNGGLGSGELFF.

The rearrangement uses TRBV11-3 and TRBJ1-1; D gene uncertain. The germline CDR1 and CDR2 sequences are SGHNT and YENEEA. The CDR3 has 13 amino acids. Trimming stripped 4 bases from V and 6 bases from J, with 12 bases between. DNA for the CDR3: TGTGCCAGCAGCTCCCGGACGGAGGCTGAAGCTTTCTTT. Translation: CASSSRTEAEAFF.

The chain is built from TRBV30 and TRBJ1-1; D is unresolved. V lost 0 bases and J 2 bases, leaving 10 bases between the germline ends. This CDR3 is 14 amino acids long. Germline V gene sequence: CDR1 GTSNPN, CDR2 SVGIG (reference sequence). Written as DNA, the CDR3 is TGTGCCTGGAGTGTAACCGACACCAACACTGAAGCTTTCTTT. Its protein is CAWSVTDTNTEAFF.